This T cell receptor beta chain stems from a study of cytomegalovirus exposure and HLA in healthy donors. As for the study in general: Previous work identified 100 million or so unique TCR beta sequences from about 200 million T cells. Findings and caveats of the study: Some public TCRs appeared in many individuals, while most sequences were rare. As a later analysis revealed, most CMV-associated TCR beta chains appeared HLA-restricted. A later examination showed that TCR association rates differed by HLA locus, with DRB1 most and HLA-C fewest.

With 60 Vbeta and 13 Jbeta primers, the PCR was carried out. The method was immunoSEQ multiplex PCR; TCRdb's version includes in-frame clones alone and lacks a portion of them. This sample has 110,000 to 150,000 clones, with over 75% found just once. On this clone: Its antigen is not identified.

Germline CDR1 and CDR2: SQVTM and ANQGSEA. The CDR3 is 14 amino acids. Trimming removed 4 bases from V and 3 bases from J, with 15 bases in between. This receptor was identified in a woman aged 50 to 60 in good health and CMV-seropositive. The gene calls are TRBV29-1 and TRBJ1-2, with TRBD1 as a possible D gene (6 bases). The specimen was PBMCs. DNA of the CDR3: TGCAGCGTTGGAGGGGGTAGGGGCGACTATGGCTACACCTTC. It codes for CSVGGGRGDYGYTF.